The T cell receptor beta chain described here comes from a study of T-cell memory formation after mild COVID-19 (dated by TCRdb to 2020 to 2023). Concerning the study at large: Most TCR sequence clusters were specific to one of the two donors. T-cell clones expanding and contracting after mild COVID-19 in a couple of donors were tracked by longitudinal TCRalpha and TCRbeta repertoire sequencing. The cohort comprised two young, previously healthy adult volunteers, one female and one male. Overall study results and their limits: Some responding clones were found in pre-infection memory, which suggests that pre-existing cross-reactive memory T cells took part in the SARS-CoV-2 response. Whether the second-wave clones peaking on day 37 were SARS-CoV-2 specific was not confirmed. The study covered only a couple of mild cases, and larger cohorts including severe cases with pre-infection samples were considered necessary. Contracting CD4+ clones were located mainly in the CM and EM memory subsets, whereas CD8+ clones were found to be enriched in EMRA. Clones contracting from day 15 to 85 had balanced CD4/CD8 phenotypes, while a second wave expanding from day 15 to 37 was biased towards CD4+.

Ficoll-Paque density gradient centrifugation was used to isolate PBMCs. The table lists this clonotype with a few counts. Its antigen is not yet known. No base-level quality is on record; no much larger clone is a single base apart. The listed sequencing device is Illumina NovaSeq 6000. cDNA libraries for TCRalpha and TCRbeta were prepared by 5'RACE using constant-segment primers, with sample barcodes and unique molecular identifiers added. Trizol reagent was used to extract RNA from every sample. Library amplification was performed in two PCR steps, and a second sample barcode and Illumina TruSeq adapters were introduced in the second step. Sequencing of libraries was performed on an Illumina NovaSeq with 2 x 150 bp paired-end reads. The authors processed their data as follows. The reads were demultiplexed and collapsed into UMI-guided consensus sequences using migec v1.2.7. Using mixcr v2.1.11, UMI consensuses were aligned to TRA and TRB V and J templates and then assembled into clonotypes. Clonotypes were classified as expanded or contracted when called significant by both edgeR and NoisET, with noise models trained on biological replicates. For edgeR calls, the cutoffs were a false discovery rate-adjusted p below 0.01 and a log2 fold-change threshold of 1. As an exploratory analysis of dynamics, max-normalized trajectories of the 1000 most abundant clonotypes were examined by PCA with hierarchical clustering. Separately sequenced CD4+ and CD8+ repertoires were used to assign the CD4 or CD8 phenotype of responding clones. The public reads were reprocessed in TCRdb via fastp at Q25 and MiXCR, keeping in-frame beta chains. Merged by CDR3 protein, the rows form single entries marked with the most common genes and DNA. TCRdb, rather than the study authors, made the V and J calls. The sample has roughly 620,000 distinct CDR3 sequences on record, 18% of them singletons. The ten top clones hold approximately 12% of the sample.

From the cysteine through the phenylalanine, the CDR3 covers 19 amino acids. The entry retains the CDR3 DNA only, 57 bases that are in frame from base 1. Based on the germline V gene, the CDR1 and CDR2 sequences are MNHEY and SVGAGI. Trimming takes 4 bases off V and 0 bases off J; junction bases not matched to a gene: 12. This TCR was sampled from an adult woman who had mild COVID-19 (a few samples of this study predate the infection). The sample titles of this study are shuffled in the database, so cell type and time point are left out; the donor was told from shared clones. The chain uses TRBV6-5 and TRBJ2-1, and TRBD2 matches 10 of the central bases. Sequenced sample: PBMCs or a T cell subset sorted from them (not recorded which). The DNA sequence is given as TGTGCCAGCAGTTCCGGGACTAGCGCGGCCTTTAGCTCCTACAATGAGCAGTTCTTC. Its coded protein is CASSSGTSAAFSSYNEQFF.